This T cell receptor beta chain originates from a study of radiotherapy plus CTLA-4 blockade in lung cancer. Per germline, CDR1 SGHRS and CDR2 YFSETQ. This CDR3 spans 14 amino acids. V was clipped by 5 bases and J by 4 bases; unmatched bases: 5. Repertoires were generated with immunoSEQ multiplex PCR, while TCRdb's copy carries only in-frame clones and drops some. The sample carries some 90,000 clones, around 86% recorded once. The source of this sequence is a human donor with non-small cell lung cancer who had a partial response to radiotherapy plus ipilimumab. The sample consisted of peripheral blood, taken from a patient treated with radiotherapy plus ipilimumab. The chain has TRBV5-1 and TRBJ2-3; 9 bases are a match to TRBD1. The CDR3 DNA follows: TGCGCCAGCAGACTGGACAGGGGATCAGATACGCAGTATTTT. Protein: CASRLDRGSDTQYF.